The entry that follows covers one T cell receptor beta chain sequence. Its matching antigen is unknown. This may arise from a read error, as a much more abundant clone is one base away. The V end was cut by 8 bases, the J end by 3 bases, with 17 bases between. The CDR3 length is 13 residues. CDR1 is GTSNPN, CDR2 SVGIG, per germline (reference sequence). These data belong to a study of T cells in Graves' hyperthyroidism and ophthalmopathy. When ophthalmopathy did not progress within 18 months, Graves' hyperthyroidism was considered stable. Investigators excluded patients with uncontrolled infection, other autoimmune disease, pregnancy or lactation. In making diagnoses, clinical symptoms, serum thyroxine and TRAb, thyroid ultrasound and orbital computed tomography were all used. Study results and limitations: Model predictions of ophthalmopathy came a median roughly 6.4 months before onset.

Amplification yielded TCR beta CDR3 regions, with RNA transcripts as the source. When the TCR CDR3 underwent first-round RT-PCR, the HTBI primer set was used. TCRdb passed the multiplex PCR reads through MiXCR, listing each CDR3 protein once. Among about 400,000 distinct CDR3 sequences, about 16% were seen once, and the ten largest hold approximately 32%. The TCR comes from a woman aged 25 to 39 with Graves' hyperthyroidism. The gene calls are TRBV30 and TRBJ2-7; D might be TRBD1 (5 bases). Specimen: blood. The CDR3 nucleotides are TGTGCCCGCCAAGGACATCAAGTCTACGAGCAGTACTTC. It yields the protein CARQGHQVYEQYF. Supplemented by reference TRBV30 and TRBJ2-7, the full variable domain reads SQTIHQWPATLVQPVGSPLSLECTVEGTSNPNLYWYRQAAGRGLQLLFYSVGIGQISSEVPQNLSASRPQDRQFILSSKKLLLSDSGFYLCARQGHQVYEQYFGPGTRLTVT.